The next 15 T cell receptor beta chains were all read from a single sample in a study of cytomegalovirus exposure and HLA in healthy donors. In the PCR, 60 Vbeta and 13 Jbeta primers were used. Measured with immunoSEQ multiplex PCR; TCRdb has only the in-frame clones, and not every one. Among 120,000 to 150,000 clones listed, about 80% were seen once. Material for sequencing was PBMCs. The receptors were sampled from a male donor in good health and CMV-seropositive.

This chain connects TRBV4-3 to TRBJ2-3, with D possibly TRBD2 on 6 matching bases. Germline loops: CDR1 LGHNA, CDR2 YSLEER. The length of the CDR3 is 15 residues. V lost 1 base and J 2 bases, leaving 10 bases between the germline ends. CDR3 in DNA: TGCGCCAGCAGCCAAGGCACTAGCCACACAGATACGCAGTATTTT. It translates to CASSQGTSHTDTQYF.

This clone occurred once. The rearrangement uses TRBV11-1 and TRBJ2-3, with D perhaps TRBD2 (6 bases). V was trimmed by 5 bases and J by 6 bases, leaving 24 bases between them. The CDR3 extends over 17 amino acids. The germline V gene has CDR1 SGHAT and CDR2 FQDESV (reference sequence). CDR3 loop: CASSPEEGLGVADTQYF. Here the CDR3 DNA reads TGTGCCAGCAGCCCCGAGGAGGGGCTGGGGGTTGCGGATACGCAGTATTTT.

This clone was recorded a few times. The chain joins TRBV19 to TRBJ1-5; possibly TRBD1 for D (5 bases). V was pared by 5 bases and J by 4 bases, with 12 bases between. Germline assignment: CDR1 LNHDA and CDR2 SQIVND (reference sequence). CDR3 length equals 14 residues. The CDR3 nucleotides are TGTGCCAGTAGTTCCCGACAGTTTAATCAGCCCCAGCATTTT. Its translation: CASSSRQFNQPQHF.

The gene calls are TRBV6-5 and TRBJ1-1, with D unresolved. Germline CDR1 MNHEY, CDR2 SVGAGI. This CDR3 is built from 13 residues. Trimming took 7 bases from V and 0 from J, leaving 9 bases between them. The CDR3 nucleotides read TGTGCCAGCATGATACAGATGAACACTGAAGCTTTCTTT. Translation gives CASMIQMNTEAFF.

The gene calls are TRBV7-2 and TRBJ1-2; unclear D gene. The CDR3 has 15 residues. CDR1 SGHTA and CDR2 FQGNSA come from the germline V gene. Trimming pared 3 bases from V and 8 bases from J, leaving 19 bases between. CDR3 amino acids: CASSFLQRAGSGYTF. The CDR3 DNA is TGTGCCAGCAGCTTTTTACAGAGGGCCGGGAGCGGCTACACCTTC. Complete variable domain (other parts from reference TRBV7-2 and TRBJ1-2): GAGVSQSPSNKVTEKGKDVELRCDPISGHTALYWYRQSLGQGLEFLIYFQGNSAPDKSGLPSDRFSAERTGGSVSTLTIQRTQQEDSAVYLCASSFLQRAGSGYTFGSGTRLTVV.

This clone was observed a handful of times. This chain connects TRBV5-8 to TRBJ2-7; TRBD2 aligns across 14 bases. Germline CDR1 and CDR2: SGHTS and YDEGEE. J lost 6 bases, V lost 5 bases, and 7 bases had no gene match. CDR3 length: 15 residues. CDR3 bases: TGTGCCAGCAGTCCGGGACTAGCGGGAGTACGCGAGCAGTACTTC. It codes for CASSPGLAGVREQYF.

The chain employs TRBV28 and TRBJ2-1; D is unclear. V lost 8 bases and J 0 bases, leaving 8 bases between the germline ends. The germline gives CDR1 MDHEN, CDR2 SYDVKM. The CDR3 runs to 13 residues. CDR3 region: CASFSDSYNEQFF. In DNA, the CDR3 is TGTGCCAGCTTTTCAGACTCCTACAATGAGCAGTTCTTC. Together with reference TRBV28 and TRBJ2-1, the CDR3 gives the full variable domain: DVKVTQSSRYLVKRTGEKVFLECVQDMDHENMFWYRQDPGLGLRLIYFSYDVKMKEKGDIPEGYSVSREKKERFSLILESASTNQTSMYLCASFSDSYNEQFFGPGTRLTVL.

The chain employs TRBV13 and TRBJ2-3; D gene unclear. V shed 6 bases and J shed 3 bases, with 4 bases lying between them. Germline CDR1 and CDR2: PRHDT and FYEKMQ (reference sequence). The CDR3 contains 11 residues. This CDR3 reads CASRSTDTQYF. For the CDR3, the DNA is TGTGCCAGCAGGTCAACAGATACGCAGTATTTT.

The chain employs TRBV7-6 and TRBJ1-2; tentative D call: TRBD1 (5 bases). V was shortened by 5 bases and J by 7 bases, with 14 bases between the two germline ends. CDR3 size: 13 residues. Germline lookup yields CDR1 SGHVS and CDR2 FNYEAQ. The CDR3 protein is CASSGQQGGGYTF. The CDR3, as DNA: TGTGCCAGCAGCGGTCAGCAGGGTGGTGGCTACACCTTC.

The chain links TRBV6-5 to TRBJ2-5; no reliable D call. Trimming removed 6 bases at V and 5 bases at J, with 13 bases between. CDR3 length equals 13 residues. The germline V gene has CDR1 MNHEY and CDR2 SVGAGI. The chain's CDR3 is CASSLAWRETQYF. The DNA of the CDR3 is TGTGCCAGCAGCTTAGCCTGGCGGGAGACCCAGTACTTC.

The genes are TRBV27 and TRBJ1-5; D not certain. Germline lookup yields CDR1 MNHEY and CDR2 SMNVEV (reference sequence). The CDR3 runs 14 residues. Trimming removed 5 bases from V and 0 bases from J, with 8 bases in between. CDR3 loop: CASSVTYSNQPQHF. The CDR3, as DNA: TGTGCCAGCAGTGTAACCTATAGCAATCAGCCCCAGCATTTT.

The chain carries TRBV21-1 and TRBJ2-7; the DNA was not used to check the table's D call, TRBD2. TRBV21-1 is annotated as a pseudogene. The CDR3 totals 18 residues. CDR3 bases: TGTGCCAGCAGCAAAGATGGGGGCGAAAGCGGGAGGGCCGCCGAGCAGTACTTC. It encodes CASSKDGGESGRAAEQYF.

This CDR3 reads CASSPLGTASYEQYF. For the CDR3, the DNA is TGTGCCAGCTCACCCCTCGGGACAGCCTCCTACGAGCAGTACTTC. V gene TRBV18 combines with J gene TRBJ2-7; 7 nucleotides match TRBD1. With V trimmed by 3 bases and J by 0 bases, 5 bases remained unmatched. Germline CDR1 and CDR2: KGHSH and LQKENI. The CDR3 is 15 residues long.

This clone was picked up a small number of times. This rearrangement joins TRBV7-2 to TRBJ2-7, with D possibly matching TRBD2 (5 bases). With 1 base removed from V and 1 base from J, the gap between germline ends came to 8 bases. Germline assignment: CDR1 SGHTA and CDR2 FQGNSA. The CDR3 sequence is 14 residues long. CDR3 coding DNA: TGTGCCAGCAGCTTAGGGGAGAGGTCCTACGAGCAGTACTTC. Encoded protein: CASSLGERSYEQYF.

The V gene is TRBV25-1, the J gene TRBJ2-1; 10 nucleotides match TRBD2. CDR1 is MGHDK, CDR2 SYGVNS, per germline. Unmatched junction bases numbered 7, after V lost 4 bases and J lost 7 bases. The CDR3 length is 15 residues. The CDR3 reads CASSAQGLALNEQFF. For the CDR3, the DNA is TGTGCCAGCAGTGCTCAGGGACTAGCGTTGAATGAGCAGTTCTTC.